This is a list of T cell receptor beta chains from one sample in a study of blood T cell repertoires in COVID-19. This table comes from immunoSEQ multiplex PCR, and its TCRdb copy is limited to in-frame clones, with some not included. This sample yields roughly 57,000 clones, of which 65% to 80% are seen a single time; about 39% belongs to the top ten. The sample was peripheral blood. Receptor source: a man between 65 and 80 years old with active or convalescent COVID-19. Both conserved end residues are part of each CDR3. The D gene is left open where the match is weak. Expanded clones get a size class; other rows say once, few or many, or leave the size out.

j_call v_call clone_size d_call cdr3_aa cdr3_nt
TRBJ2-1 TRBV19 NA TRBD2 CASSSGGYNEQFF TGTGCCAGTAGTAGCGGGGGGTACAATGAGCAGTTCTTC
TRBJ2-5 TRBV6-2/TRBV6-3 NA NA CASSYSRETQYF TGTGCCAGCAGTTACTCGCGGGAGACCCAGTACTTC
TRBJ2-7 TRBV29-1 NA NA CSVEVSGQDYEQYF TGCAGCGTTGAAGTCTCAGGTCAGGACTACGAGCAGTACTTC
TRBJ2-5 TRBV2 NA TRBD2 CASKTSVETQYF TGTGCCAGTAAGACTAGCGTGGAGACCCAGTACTTC
TRBJ1-1 TRBV11-3 NA NA CASTQGRIMNTEAFF TGTGCCAGCACCCAGGGGCGCATTATGAACACTGAAGCTTTCTTT
TRBJ1-2 TRBV7-2 NA TRBD1 CASSPARGLGYGYTF TGTGCCAGCAGCCCCGCGAGGGGGCTAGGCTATGGCTACACCTTC
TRBJ2-3 TRBV9 few TRBD2 CASSVSGGGAGDTQYF TGTGCCAGCAGCGTTTCTGGCGGGGGGGCTGGAGATACGCAGTATTTT
TRBJ2-5 TRBV9 NA NA CASSHRETGPNYQETQYF TGTGCCAGCAGTCACAGGGAGACCGGGCCGAATTACCAAGAGACCCAGTACTTC
TRBJ2-2 TRBV6-6 NA NA CASSYNRGSNGELFF TGTGCCAGCAGCTATAACCGAGGATCCAACGGGGAGCTGTTTTTT
TRBJ1-1 TRBV7-3 NA TRBD1 CASSTNSGGGGEAFF TGTGCCAGCAGCACCAACTCAGGGGGCGGAGGTGAAGCTTTCTTT
TRBJ1-5 TRBV7-2 NA NA CASSLGRTNQPQHF TGTGCCAGCAGCTTAGGGAGGACGAATCAGCCCCAGCATTTT
TRBJ2-5 TRBV7-3 NA TRBD1 CASSFGQGFETQYF TGTGCCAGCAGCTTCGGACAGGGGTTCGAGACCCAGTACTTC
TRBJ1-1 TRBV6-5 NA NA CASRDSNTEAFF TGTGCCAGCAGGGACAGTAACACTGAAGCTTTCTTT
TRBJ1-2 TRBV4-1 NA NA CASSQAPENYGYTF TGCGCCAGCAGCCAAGCGCCGGAGAACTATGGCTACACCTTC
TRBJ2-3 TRBV2 NA NA CASSVTDTQYF TGTGCCAGCAGTGTAACAGATACGCAGTATTTT
TRBJ2-7 TRBV6-6 few TRBD1 CASSGDGTVYEQYF TGTGCCAGCAGTGGCGACGGGACAGTCTACGAGCAGTACTTC
TRBJ2-3 TRBV10-3 once NA CAISATGTPQGDTQYF TGTGCCATCAGCGCCACTGGGACACCGCAAGGAGATACGCAGTATTTT
TRBJ1-1 TRBV14 NA TRBD1 CASSPRRDRETEAFF TGTGCCAGCAGCCCTCGGAGAGACAGGGAAACTGAAGCTTTCTTT
TRBJ1-2 TRBV5-1 NA NA CASSLASNYGYTF TGCGCCAGCAGCTTGGCCAGTAACTATGGCTACACCTTC
TRBJ1-1 TRBV28 NA NA CASSLAQFTEAFF TGTGCCAGCAGTTTAGCACAGTTCACTGAAGCTTTCTTT
TRBJ1-5 TRBV27 NA TRBD1 CASSSNRGDQPQHF TGTGCCAGCAGTTCAAACAGGGGGGATCAGCCCCAGCATTTT
TRBJ1-5 TRBV24-1 NA NA CATRERDIDSNQPQHF TGTGCCACCAGGGAACGGGACATCGATAGCAATCAGCCCCAGCATTTT
TRBJ2-7 TRBV7-9 once TRBD2 CASSQAGEQYF TGTGCCAGCAGCCAAGCGGGGGAGCAGTACTTC
TRBJ1-5 TRBV20-1 NA NA CSASIYSNQPQHF TGCAGTGCTAGTATCTATAGCAATCAGCCCCAGCATTTT
TRBJ2-1 TRBV24-1 NA TRBD2 CATADPASGRNEQFF TGTGCCACCGCTGATCCCGCTAGCGGGAGAAATGAGCAGTTCTTC
TRBJ2-5 TRBV11-1 once NA CASSLGFSDGEETQYF TGTGCCAGCAGCTTAGGATTCAGCGACGGGGAAGAGACCCAGTACTTC
TRBJ1-6 TRBV11-2 NA NA CASSLQGGRPNSPLHF TGTGCCAGCAGCTTACAAGGAGGGAGGCCCAATTCACCCCTCCACTTT
TRBJ1-1 TRBV7-9 once NA CASSLISTEAFF TGTGCCAGCAGCTTAATTAGCACTGAAGCTTTCTTT
TRBJ2-5 TRBV29-1 NA TRBD2 CSHTSGGEETQYF TGCAGCCACACTAGCGGGGGGGAAGAGACCCAGTACTTC
TRBJ1-6 TRBV3-1/TRBV3-2 NA NA CASRTGEDSPLHF TGTGCCAGCAGGACAGGTGAGGATTCACCCCTCCACTTT
TRBJ1-5 TRBV6-1 NA NA CASSEVRGDWPQHF TGTGCCAGCAGTGAGGTAAGGGGCGACTGGCCCCAGCATTTT
TRBJ1-2 TRBV6-5 NA TRBD1 CATGRTGSYGYTF TGTGCCACTGGAAGGACAGGGAGCTACGGCTACACCTTC
TRBJ1-1 TRBV7-6 NA NA CASSSTGQKNTEAFF TGTGCCAGCAGCTCAACAGGACAGAAGAACACTGAAGCTTTCTTT
TRBJ2-3 TRBV3-1/TRBV3-2 NA NA CASSQDLRVFADTQYF TGTGCCAGCAGCCAAGATTTGCGGGTTTTCGCAGATACGCAGTATTTT
TRBJ1-1 TRBV9 NA TRBD1 CASSVNGQGEAFF TGTGCCAGCAGCGTCAATGGACAGGGAGAAGCTTTCTTT
TRBJ2-6 TRBV5-5 NA NA CASSFSSPSGANVLTF TGTGCCAGCAGCTTTTCGTCTCCTTCTGGGGCCAACGTCCTGACTTTC
TRBJ2-1 TRBV18 NA NA CASSPELTGAYNEQFF TGTGCCAGCTCACCAGAGTTAACGGGAGCGTACAATGAGCAGTTCTTC
TRBJ1-1 TRBV29-1 NA NA CSVEEDPSNTEAFF TGCAGCGTTGAGGAGGACCCCTCGAACACTGAAGCTTTCTTT
TRBJ2-2 TRBV7-2 NA NA CASSPYTGELFF TGTGCCAGCAGCCCGTACACCGGGGAGCTGTTTTTT
TRBJ2-3 TRBV7-3 NA TRBD2 CASSLGGLAGGTDTQYF TGTGCCAGCAGCTTAGGGGGACTAGCGGGAGGCACAGATACGCAGTATTTT
TRBJ1-5 TRBV28 NA NA CASSFGAGYQPQHF TGTGCCAGCAGTTTTGGTGCAGGCTATCAGCCCCAGCATTTT
TRBJ1-1 TRBV7-3 few NA CASSLNRNTEAFF TGTGCCAGCAGCTTAAACAGGAACACTGAAGCTTTCTTT
TRBJ2-2 TRBV6-5 NA NA CASSHRVVGTGELFF TGTGCCAGCAGCCACAGGGTCGTCGGCACCGGGGAGCTGTTTTTT